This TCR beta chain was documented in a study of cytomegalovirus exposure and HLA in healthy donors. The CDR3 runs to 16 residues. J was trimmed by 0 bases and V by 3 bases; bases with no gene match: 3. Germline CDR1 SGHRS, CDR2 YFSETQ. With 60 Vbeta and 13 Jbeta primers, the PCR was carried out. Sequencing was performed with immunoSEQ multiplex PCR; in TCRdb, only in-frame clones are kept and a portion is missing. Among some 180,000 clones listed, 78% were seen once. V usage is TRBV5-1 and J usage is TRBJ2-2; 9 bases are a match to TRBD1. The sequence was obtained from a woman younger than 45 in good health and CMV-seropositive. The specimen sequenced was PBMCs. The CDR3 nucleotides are TGCGCCAGCAGCTGGACAGGGGATGCGAACACCGGGGAGCTGTTTTTT. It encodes CASSWTGDANTGELFF.